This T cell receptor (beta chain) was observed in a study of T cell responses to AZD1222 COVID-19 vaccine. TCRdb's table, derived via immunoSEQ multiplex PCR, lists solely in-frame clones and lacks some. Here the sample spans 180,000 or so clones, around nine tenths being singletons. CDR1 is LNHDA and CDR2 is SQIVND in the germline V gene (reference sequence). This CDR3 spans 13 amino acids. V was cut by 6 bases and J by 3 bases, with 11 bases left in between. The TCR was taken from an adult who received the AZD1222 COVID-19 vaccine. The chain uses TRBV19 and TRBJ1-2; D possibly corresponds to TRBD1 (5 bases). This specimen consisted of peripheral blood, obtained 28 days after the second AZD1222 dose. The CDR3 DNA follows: TGTGCCAGTAGGGTGGACACATACTATGGCTACACCTTC. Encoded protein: CASRVDTYYGYTF.